This entry describes one T cell receptor (beta chain). What it recognizes is unknown. Profiling relied on immunoSEQ multiplex PCR, and the TCRdb table lists in-frame clones only, not all of them. The sample shows about 400,000 clones, around 89% of them seen only once. These data belong to a study of Ad26.COV2.S vaccination and SARS-CoV-2 variants. The study, taken as a whole, reports: Responses of spike-specific T cells (both CD8+ and CD4+) reportedly showed substantial breadth after vaccination.

V lost 3 bases to trimming and J lost 8 bases, with 12 bases between them. In germline, CDR1 is SGHRS, CDR2 YFSETQ. This CDR3 has 13 residues. This sample's treatment: 15 to 20 received Ad26.COV2.S at low or high dose, single or two shots; a few received placebo; per-sample allocation not given. Day 63 after the first injection of vaccine or placebo was the sampling time. Boston supplied an adult donor aged 18-55 years. The material was peripheral blood, obtained in a trial of Ad26.COV2.S vaccine versus placebo. The clonotype was recovered from a person aged 18-65 years who received the Ad26.COV2.S COVID-19 vaccine or a placebo. The V call is TRBV5-1, the J call TRBJ2-1, with D perhaps TRBD1 or TRBD2 (5 bases each). CDR3 nucleotide sequence: TGCGCCAGCAGCTCGGGACGCGTCGATGAGCAGTTCTTC. Protein sequence: CASSSGRVDEQFF.